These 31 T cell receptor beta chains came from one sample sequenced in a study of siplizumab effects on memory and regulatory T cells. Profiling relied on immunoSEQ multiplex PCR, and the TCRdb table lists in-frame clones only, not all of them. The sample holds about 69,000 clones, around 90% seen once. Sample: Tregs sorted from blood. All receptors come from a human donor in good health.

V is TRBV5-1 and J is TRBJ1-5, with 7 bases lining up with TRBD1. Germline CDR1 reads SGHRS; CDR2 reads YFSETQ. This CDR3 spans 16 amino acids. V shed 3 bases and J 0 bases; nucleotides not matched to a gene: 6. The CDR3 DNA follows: TGCGCCAGCAGCTCCGACAGGGACCATAGCAATCAGCCCCAGCATTTT. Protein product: CASSSDRDHSNQPQHF.

CDR3: CASSGMSRDTQYF. In DNA form, the CDR3 reads TGCGCCAGCAGCGGGATGTCCCGGGATACGCAGTATTTT. The rearrangement uses TRBV4-1 and TRBJ2-3; D gene ambiguous. CDR3 length: 13 amino acids. Trimming left V 5 bases short and J 6 bases short, with 12 bases between. Germline loops: CDR1 MGHRA, CDR2 YSYEKL.

The CDR3 reads CASKTGAYTEAFF. Written as DNA, the CDR3 is TGCGCCAGCAAAACAGGGGCCTATACTGAAGCTTTCTTT. The chain links TRBV4-1 to TRBJ1-1, with 7 bases lining up with TRBD1. V dropped 7 bases and J dropped 5; count of bases not matched to a gene: 7. CDR1 is MGHRA, CDR2 YSYEKL, per germline. The CDR3 sequence is 13 residues long.

As DNA, the CDR3 is TGTGCCAGCAGCCCCTTTGTGGCGCGTAGCACAGATACGCAGTATTTT. It translates to CASSPFVARSTDTQYF. The chain couples TRBV7-9 to TRBJ2-3; D gene uncertain. Trimming took 5 bases from V and 0 from J, leaving 15 bases between them. Per the germline V gene, CDR1 is SEHNR and CDR2 is FQNEAQ (reference sequence). There are 16 residues in the CDR3. Full variable domain (rest looked up from reference TRBV7-9 and TRBJ2-3): DTGVSQNPRHKITKRGQNVTFRCDPISEHNRLYWYRQTLGQGPEFLTYFQNEAQLEKSRLLSDRFSAERPKGSFSTLEIQRTEQGDSAMYLCASSPFVARSTDTQYFGPGTRLTVL.

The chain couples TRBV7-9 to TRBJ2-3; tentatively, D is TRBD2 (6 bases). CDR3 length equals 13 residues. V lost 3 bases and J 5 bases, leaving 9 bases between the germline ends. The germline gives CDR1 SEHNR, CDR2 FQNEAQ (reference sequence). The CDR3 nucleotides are TGTGCCAGCAGCTTTCGGGGAGGAGATACGCAGTATTTT. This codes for CASSFRGGDTQYF.

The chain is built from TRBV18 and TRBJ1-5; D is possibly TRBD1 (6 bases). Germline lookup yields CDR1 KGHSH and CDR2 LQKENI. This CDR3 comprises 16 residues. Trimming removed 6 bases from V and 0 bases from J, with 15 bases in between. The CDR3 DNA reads TGTGCCAGCTCCCTGGACAGTGGATATAGCAATCAGCCCCAGCATTTT. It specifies CASSLDSGYSNQPQHF.

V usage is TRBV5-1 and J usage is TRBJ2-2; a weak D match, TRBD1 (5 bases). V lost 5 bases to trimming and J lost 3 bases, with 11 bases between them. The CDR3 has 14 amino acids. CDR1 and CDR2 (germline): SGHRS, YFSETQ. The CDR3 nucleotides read TGCGCCAGCAGTTATATGACAGACACCGGGGAGCTGTTTTTT. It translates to CASSYMTDTGELFF.

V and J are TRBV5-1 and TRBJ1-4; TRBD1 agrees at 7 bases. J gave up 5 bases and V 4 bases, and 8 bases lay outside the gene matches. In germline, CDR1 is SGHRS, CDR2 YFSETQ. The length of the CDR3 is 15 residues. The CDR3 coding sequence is TGCGCCAGCAGCGCCGGGACAGTACCGAATGAAAAACTGTTTTTT. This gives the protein CASSAGTVPNEKLFF.

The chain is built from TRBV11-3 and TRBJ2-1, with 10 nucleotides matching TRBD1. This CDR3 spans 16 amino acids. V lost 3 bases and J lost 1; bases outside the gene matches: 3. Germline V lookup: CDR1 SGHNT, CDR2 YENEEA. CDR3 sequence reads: CASSLTGGSSYNEQFF. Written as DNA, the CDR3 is TGTGCCAGCAGCTTGACAGGGGGCTCATCCTACAATGAGCAGTTCTTC. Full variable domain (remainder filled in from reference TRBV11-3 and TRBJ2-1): EAGVVQSPRYKIIEKKQPVAFWCNPISGHNTLYWYLQNLGQGPELLIRYENEEAVDDSQLPKDRFSAERLKGVDSTLKIQPAELGDSAVYLCASSLTGGSSYNEQFFGPGTRLTVL.

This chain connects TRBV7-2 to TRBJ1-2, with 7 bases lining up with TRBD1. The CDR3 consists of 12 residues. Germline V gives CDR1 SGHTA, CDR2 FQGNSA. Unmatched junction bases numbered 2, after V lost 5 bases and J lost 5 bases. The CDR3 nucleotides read TGTGCCAGCAGCGAGGACAGGTATGGCTACACCTTC. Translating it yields CASSEDRYGYTF.

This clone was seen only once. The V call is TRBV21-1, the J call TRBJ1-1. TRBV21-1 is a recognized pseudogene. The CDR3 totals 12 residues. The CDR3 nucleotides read TGTGCCAGCAGTGTGATGAACCTTAAAGCTTTCTTT. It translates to CASSVMNLKAFF.

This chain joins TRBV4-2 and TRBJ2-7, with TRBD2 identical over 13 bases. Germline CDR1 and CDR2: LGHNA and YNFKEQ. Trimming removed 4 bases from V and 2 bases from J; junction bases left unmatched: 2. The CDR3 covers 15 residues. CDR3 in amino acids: CASSLLAGGPYEQYF. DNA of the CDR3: TGTGCCAGCAGCCTACTAGCGGGAGGGCCCTACGAGCAGTACTTC.

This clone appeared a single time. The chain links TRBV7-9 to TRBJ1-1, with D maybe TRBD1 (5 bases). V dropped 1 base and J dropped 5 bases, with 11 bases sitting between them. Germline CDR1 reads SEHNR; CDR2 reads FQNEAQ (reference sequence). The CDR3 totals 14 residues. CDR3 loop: CASSLGSRETEAFF. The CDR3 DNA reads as TGTGCCAGCAGCTTAGGTTCCAGGGAAACTGAAGCTTTCTTT.

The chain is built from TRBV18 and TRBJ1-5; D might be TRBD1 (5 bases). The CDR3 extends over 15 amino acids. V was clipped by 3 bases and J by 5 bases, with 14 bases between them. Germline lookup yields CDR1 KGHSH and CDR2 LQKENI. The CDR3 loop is CASSPGGTEYQPQHF. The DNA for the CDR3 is TGTGCCAGCTCACCCGGGGGGACGGAATATCAGCCCCAGCATTTT.

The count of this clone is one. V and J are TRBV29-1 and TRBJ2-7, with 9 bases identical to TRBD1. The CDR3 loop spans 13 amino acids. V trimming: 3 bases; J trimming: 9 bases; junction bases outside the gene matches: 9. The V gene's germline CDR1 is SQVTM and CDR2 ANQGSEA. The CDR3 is CSVETGGQNRQYF. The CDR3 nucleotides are TGCAGCGTTGAGACAGGGGGGCAAAATAGGCAGTACTTC.

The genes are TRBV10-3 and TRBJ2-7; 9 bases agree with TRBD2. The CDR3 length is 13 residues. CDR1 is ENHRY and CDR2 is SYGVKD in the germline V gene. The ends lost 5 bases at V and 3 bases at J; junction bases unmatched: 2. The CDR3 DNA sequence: TGTGCCATCAGTAGACTAGCGGACTACGAGCAGTACTTC. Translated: CAISRLADYEQYF.

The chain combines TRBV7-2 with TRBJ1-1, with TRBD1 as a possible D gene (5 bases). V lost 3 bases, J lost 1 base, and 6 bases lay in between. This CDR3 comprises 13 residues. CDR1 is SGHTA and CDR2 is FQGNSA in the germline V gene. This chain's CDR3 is CASSFQGNTEAFF. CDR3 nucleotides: TGTGCCAGCAGCTTTCAGGGGAACACTGAAGCTTTCTTT.

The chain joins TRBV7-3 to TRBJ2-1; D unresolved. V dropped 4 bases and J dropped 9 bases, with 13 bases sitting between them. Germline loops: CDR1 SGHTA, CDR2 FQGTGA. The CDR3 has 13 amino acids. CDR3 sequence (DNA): TGTGCCAGCAGCTCAACGAGCTGGACTGAGCAGTTCTTC. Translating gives CASSSTSWTEQFF.

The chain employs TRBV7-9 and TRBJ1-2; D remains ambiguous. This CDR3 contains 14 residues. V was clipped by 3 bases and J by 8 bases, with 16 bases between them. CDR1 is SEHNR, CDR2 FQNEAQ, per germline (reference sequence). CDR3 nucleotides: TGTGCCAGCAGCTTCCCCATCGGGGTCTGGGGCTACACCTTC. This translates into CASSFPIGVWGYTF.

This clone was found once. CDR3: CSSKSWTTNKGYGYTF. The CDR3 nucleotides read TGCAGCTCAAAATCATGGACAACTAATAAGGGATATGGCTACACCTTC. The chain uses TRBV29-1 and TRBJ1-2; tentative D call: TRBD1 (5 bases). Trimming left V 8 bases short and J 5 bases short, with 27 bases between. CDR3 length: 16 residues. Germline CDR1 SQVTM, CDR2 ANQGSEA. The full variable domain, with the rest looked up from reference TRBV29-1 and TRBJ1-2, is SAVISQKPSRDICQRGTSLTIQCQVDSQVTMMFWYRQQPGQSLTLIATANQGSEATYESGFVIDKFPISRPNLTFSTLTVSNMSPEDSSIYLCSSKSWTTNKGYGYTFGSGTRLTVV.

CDR3 sequence reads: CASSLGRGPGELFF. The CDR3 DNA sequence: TGTGCCAGCAGCTTAGGCAGGGGCCCCGGGGAGCTGTTTTTT. This chain uses TRBV7-9 with TRBJ2-2; D is possibly TRBD1 (6 bases). In germline, CDR1 is SEHNR, CDR2 FQNEAQ (reference sequence). The CDR3 runs 14 residues. With 1 base removed from V and 6 bases from J, the gap between germline ends came to 9 bases.

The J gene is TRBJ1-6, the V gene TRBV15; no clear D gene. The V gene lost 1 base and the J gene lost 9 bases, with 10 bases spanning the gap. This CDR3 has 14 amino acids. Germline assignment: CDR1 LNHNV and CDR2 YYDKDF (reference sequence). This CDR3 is CATSRGSIGSPLHF. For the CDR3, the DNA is TGTGCCACCAGCAGAGGCAGTATAGGTTCACCCCTCCACTTT.

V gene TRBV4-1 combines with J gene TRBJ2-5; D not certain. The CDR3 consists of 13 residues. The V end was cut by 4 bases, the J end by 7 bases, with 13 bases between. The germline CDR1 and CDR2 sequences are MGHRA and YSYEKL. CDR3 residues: CASSLTQSGTQYF. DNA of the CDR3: TGCGCCAGCAGCCTTACACAGAGTGGGACCCAGTACTTC.

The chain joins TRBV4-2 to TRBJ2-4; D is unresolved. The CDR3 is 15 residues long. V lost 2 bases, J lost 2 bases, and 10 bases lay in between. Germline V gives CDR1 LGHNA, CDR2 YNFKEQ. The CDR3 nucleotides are TGTGCCAGCAGCCAATCGGACGGACCCAAAAACATTCAGTACTTC. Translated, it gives CASSQSDGPKNIQYF.

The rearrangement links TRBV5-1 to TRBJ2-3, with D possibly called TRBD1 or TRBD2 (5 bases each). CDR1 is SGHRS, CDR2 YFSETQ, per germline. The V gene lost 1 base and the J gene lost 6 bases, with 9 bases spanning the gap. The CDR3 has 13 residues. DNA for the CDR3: TGCGCCAGCAGCTTGAGAGGGGCCGATACGCAGTATTTT. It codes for CASSLRGADTQYF.

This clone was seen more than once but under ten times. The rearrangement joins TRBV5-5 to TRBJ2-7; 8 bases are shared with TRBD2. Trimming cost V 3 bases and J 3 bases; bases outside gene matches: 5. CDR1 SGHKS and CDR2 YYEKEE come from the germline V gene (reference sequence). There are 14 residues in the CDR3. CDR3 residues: CASSYSGTNYEQYF. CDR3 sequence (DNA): TGTGCCAGCAGCTATAGCGGGACGAACTACGAGCAGTACTTC.

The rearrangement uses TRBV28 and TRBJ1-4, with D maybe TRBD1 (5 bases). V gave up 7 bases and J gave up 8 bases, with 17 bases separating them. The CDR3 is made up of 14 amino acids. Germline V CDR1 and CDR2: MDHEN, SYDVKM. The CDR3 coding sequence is TGTGCCAGCAAACCATTCTCAAGGGGCGAAAAACTGTTTTTT. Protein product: CASKPFSRGEKLFF.

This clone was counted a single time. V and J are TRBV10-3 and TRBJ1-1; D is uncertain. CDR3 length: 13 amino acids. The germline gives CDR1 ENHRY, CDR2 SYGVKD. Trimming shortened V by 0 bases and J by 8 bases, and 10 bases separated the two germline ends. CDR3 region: CAISESSFSEAFF. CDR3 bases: TGTGCCATCAGTGAGTCGTCCTTCAGCGAAGCTTTCTTT.

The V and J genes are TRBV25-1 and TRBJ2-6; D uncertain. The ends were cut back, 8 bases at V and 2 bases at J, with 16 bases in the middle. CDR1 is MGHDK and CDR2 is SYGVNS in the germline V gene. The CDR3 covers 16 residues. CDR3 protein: CASLNTGSTGANVLTF. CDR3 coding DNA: TGTGCCAGCCTCAACACCGGTTCTACTGGGGCCAACGTCCTGACTTTC.

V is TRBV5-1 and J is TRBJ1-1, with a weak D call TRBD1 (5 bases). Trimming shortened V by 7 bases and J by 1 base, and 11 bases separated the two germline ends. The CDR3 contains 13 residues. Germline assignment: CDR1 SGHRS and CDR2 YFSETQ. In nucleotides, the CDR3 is TGCGCCAGCCGGGACGAAGGGAACACTGAAGCTTTCTTT. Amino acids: CASRDEGNTEAFF.

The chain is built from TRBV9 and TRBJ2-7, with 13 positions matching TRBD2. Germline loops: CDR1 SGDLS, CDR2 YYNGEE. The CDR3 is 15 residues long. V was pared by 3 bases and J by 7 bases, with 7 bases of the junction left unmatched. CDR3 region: CASSESGLAGWEQYF. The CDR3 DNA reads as TGTGCCAGCAGCGAATCGGGACTAGCGGGATGGGAGCAGTACTTC. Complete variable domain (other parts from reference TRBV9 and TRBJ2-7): DSGVTQTPKHLITATGQRVTLRCSPRSGDLSVYWYQQSLDQGLQFLIQYYNGEERAKGNILERFSAQQFPDLHSELNLSSLELGDSALYFCASSESGLAGWEQYFGPGTRLTVT.